These 14 T cell receptor beta chains share one sample of origin, sequenced in a study of immune cell composition in non-small cell lung cancer. Clones were sequenced by immunoSEQ multiplex PCR, and TCRdb holds only the in-frame ones, with some missing. The sample yields around 1,100 clones, roughly 71% seen once. Sequencing was carried out using lung tumor tissue. Receptor source: a human donor with non-small cell lung cancer.

This clone appeared a few times. V usage is TRBV29-1 and J usage is TRBJ2-7; 10 bases fit TRBD1. CDR1 SQVTM and CDR2 ANQGSEA come from the germline V gene. The CDR3 contains 13 residues. Trimming removed 3 bases from V and 4 bases from J; junction bases left unmatched: 3. The CDR3 spells CSVDRGQGYEQYF. CDR3 in DNA: TGCAGCGTTGACCGGGGACAGGGGTACGAGCAGTACTTC.

The chain employs TRBV28 and TRBJ2-7; D remains unclear. Germline CDR1 reads MDHEN; CDR2 reads SYDVKM. The CDR3 is made up of 15 amino acids. The V and J ends lost 6 bases and 0 bases respectively, with 15 bases between them. CDR3 protein: CASSSVLAHSYEQYF. In nucleotides, the CDR3 is TGTGCCAGCAGCTCTGTTCTGGCCCACTCCTACGAGCAGTACTTC.

The CDR3 region is CASSPIASSYNEQFF. As DNA, the CDR3 is TGCGCCAGCAGCCCTATAGCGAGCTCCTACAATGAGCAGTTCTTC. The rearrangement uses TRBV4-1 and TRBJ2-1, with D perhaps matching TRBD2 (5 bases). Trimming stripped 4 bases from V and 0 bases from J, with 10 bases between. There are 15 residues in the CDR3. Germline CDR1 is MGHRA and CDR2 is YSYEKL.

V usage is TRBV5-1 and J usage is TRBJ2-7; possibly TRBD1 for D (5 bases). CDR3 size: 13 residues. The germline CDR1 and CDR2 sequences are SGHRS and YFSETQ. Trimming left V 0 bases short and J 3 bases short, with 7 bases between. As DNA, the CDR3 is TGCGCCAGCAGCTTGGCCAGGGACTACGAGCAGTACTTC. Its protein product is CASSLARDYEQYF.

V usage is TRBV7-2 and J usage is TRBJ2-5; a possible D gene is TRBD1 (6 bases). V was shortened by 3 bases and J by 5 bases, with 13 bases between the two germline ends. The CDR3 loop spans 14 amino acids. Germline assignment: CDR1 SGHTA and CDR2 FQGNSA. In DNA, the CDR3 is TGTGCCAGCAGCTTCCCAGGGGTCTTGGAGACCCAGTACTTC. Amino acids: CASSFPGVLETQYF.

This chain uses TRBV19 with TRBJ2-3; 10 bases agree with TRBD2. Looked up from germline, CDR1 is LNHDA and CDR2 is SQIVND (reference sequence). Trimming removed 4 bases from V and 7 bases from J; junction bases left unmatched: 11. The CDR3 sequence is 16 residues long. CDR3 DNA: TGTGCCAGTAGTACTGAGTCTAGCGGGAGTGGTAATACGCAGTATTTT. This codes for CASSTESSGSGNTQYF. Full variable domain (remainder filled in from reference TRBV19 and TRBJ2-3): DGGITQSPKYLFRKEGQNVTLSCEQNLNHDAMYWYRQDPGQGLRLIYYSQIVNDFQKGDIAEGYSVSREKKESFPLTVTSAQKNPTAFYLCASSTESSGSGNTQYFGPGTRLTVL.

The chain carries TRBV27 and TRBJ2-3; 12 bases map to TRBD2. J was trimmed by 0 bases and V by 5 bases; bases with no gene match: 3. The germline V gene encodes CDR1 MNHEY and CDR2 SMNVEV (reference sequence). The CDR3 loop spans 16 amino acids. CDR3 sequence: CASSPLAGGSTDTQYF. DNA of the CDR3: TGTGCCAGCAGTCCCCTAGCGGGAGGGAGCACAGATACGCAGTATTTT.

The rearrangement uses TRBV7-6 and TRBJ1-3; D not certain. This CDR3 region has 17 residues. CDR1 SGHVS and CDR2 FNYEAQ come from the germline V gene. V was clipped by 1 base and J by 0 bases, with 13 bases between them. Here the CDR3 reads CASSLVGELSSGNTIYF. CDR3 nucleotide sequence: TGTGCCAGCAGCTTAGTTGGAGAGCTGAGCTCTGGAAACACCATATATTTT. The complete variable domain, with remaining parts taken from reference TRBV7-6 and TRBJ1-3, reads GAGVSQSPRYKVTKRGQDVALRCDPISGHVSLYWYRQALGQGPEFLTYFNYEAQQDKSGLPNDRFSAERPEGSISTLTIQRTEQRDSAMYRCASSLVGELSSGNTIYFGEGSWLTVV.

This chain connects TRBV5-1 to TRBJ1-1; D is undetermined. The CDR3 is 13 residues long. V was pared by 4 bases and J by 1 base, with 8 bases between. Germline CDR1 SGHRS, CDR2 YFSETQ. The CDR3 region is CASSQTGNTEAFF. The CDR3 DNA is TGCGCCAGCAGCCAAACTGGGAACACTGAAGCTTTCTTT.

This chain links TRBV7-2 with TRBJ1-5, with D perhaps TRBD1 (6 bases). The germline V gene has CDR1 SGHTA and CDR2 FQGNSA. The V gene lost 5 bases and the J gene lost 2 bases, with 10 bases spanning the gap. The CDR3 extends over 14 amino acids. CDR3 nucleotides: TGTGCCAGCAGCCTGTACAGGGGCAATCAGCCCCAGCATTTT. This encodes CASSLYRGNQPQHF.

V gene TRBV5-6 combines with J gene TRBJ1-4, with 7 bases fitting TRBD1. The V segment lost 4 bases and the J segment 7 bases; nucleotides outside the gene matches: 10. This CDR3 is built from 15 residues. Germline CDR1 reads SGHDT; CDR2 reads YYEEEE. In DNA, the CDR3 is TGTGCCAGCAGCCCGGAGGGCAGGGGGGTTGAAAAACTGTTTTTT. It codes for CASSPEGRGVEKLFF.

The rearrangement joins TRBV6-6 to TRBJ2-2; perhaps TRBD2 as D (5 bases). With 6 bases removed from V and 8 bases from J, the gap between germline ends came to 16 bases. Germline-derived CDR1 and CDR2 are MNHNY and SVGAGI (reference sequence). The CDR3 spans 14 residues. CDR3 nucleotides: TGTGCCAGCAGCACACCCCGAGGGAGAGGGGAGCTGTTTTTT. It codes for CASSTPRGRGELFF.

The rearrangement links TRBV15 to TRBJ2-5; D not resolved. The length of the CDR3 is 14 residues. Germline lookup yields CDR1 LNHNV and CDR2 YYDKDF (reference sequence). V was pared by 0 bases and J by 4 bases, with 9 bases between. CDR3 nucleotide sequence: TGTGCCACCAGCAGAGATGCAGGAATAGAGACCCAGTACTTC. Encoded protein: CATSRDAGIETQYF.

The chain couples TRBV6-5 to TRBJ1-2, with 9 bases identical to TRBD1. With 5 bases clipped from V and 2 bases from J, the junction kept 6 bases outside the gene matches. Germline V gene sequence: CDR1 MNHEY, CDR2 SVGAGI. CDR3 length: 15 residues. CDR3 region: CASSNPGQGNYGYTF. CDR3 sequence (DNA): TGTGCCAGCAGTAATCCGGGACAGGGCAACTATGGCTACACCTTC.